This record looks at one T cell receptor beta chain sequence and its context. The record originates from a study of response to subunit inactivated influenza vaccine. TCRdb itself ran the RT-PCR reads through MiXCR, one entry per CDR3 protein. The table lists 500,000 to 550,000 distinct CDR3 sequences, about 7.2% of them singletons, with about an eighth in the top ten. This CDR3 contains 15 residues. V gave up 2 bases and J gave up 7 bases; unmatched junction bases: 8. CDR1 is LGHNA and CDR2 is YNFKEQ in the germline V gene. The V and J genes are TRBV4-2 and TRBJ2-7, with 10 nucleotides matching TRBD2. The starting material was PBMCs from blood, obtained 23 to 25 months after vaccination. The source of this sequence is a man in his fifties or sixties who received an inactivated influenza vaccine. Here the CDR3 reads CASSQRSGRAGEQYF. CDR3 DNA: TGTGCCAGCAGCCAAAGAAGCGGGAGGGCCGGTGAGCAGTACTTC.